This T cell receptor (beta chain) was recovered during a study of regulatory T cells in long-lasting Graves disease. Library construction for TCR beta used iRepertoire HTBI primers and Arm-PCR of CDR3 regions. In the original analysis: Analysis of the samples identified 50 to 75 TRBV and 14 TRBJ segments. Each CDR3 protein is one row after TCRdb ran MiXCR on the multiplex PCR reads. These V and J calls are TCRdb output, not the study's own analysis. The repertoire consists of about 340,000 distinct CDR3 sequences, with roughly 21% occurring once and the leading ten covering just under 30%. This CDR3 has 13 residues. Looked up from germline, CDR1 is MNHNS and CDR2 is SASEGT. V was pared by 6 bases and J by 5 bases, with 11 bases between. There are a few counts of this clonotype. Specified time point: persistent/refractory GD, antithyroid drugs over 5 years with positive TRAb. Generation of the TCR library employed RNA extracted from PBMCs.

The V gene is TRBV6-1, the J gene TRBJ1-5; possible D gene TRBD1, 6 bases. The clonotype was recovered from a female donor with Graves disease. Sequencing used peripheral blood mononuclear cells (PBMCs), obtained when the disease was refractory, from a patient treated with antithyroid drugs. The CDR3 DNA reads as TGTGCCAGCAGGGAACAGGGAGATCAGCCCCAGCATTTT. Translating it yields CASREQGDQPQHF.